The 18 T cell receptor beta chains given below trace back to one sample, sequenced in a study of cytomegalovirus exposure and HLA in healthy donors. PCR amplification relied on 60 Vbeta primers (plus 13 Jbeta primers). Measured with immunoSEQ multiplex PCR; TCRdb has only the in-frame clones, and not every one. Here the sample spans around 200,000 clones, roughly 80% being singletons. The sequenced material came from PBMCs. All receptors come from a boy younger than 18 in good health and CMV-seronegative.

Here the CDR3 DNA reads TGCAGCGGGACAGGGGTGAACACTGAAGCTTTCTTT. This codes for CSGTGVNTEAFF. The chain uses TRBV29-1 and TRBJ1-1; 9 bases fit TRBD1. This CDR3 contains 12 residues. Per the germline V gene, CDR1 is SQVTM and CDR2 is ANQGSEA. V was pared by 7 bases and J by 0 bases, with 0 bases of the junction left unmatched.

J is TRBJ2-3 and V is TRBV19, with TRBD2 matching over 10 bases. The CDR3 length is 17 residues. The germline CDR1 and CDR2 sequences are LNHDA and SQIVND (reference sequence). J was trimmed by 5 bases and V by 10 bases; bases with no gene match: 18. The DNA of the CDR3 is TGTGCCAAACTCCAACCTCTTGAGCGGGGGGGCGTAGATACGCAGTATTTT. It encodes CAKLQPLERGGVDTQYF.

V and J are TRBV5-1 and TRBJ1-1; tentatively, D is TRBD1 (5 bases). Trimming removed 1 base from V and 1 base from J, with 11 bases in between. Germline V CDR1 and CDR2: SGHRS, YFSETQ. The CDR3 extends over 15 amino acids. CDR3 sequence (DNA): TGCGCCAGCAGCTTGTCACAGGCCCCGAACACTGAAGCTTTCTTT. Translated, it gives CASSLSQAPNTEAFF. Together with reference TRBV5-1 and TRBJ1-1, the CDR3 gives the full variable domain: KAGVTQTPRYLIKTRGQQVTLSCSPISGHRSVSWYQQTPGQGLQFLFEYFSETQRNKGNFPGRFSGRQFSNSRSEMNVSTLELGDSALYLCASSLSQAPNTEAFFGQGTRLTVV.

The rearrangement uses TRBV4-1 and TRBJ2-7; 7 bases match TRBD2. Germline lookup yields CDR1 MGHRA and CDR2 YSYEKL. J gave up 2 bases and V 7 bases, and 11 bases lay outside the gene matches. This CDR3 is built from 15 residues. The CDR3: CASTPQAGRTYEQYF. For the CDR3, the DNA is TGCGCCAGCACCCCACAGGCCGGGAGGACCTACGAGCAGTACTTC.

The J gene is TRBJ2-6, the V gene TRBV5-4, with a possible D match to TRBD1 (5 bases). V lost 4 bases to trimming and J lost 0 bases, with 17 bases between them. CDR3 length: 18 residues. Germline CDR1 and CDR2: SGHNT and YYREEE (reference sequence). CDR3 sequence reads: CASSIRGGRSSGANVLTF. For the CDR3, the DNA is TGTGCCAGCAGCATTAGGGGCGGTAGAAGCTCTGGGGCCAACGTCCTGACTTTC.

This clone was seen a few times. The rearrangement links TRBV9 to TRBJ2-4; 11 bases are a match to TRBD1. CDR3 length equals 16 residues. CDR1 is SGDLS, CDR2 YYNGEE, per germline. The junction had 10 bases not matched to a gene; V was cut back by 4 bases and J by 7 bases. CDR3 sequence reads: CASSIGVGTGGNIQYF. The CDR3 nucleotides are TGTGCCAGCAGCATAGGGGTGGGGACAGGGGGGAACATTCAGTACTTC.

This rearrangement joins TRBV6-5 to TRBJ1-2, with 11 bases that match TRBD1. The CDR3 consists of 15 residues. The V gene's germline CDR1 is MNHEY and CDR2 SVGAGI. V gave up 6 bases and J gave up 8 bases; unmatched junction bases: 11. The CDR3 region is CASRTQRTGGEGYTF. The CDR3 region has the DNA TGTGCCAGCAGAACCCAAAGGACAGGGGGCGAGGGCTACACCTTC.

CDR3 amino acids: CASSFSGRGGTEAFF. CDR3 in DNA: TGCGCCAGCAGCTTTAGTGGGAGGGGCGGCACTGAAGCTTTCTTT. The chain is built from TRBV5-1 and TRBJ1-1; D is perhaps TRBD1 (5 bases). CDR3 length equals 15 residues. Trimming pared 2 bases from V and 4 bases from J, leaving 15 bases between. CDR1 is SGHRS, CDR2 YFSETQ, per germline. Drawing the rest from reference TRBV5-1 and TRBJ1-1, the complete variable domain is KAGVTQTPRYLIKTRGQQVTLSCSPISGHRSVSWYQQTPGQGLQFLFEYFSETQRNKGNFPGRFSGRQFSNSRSEMNVSTLELGDSALYLCASSFSGRGGTEAFFGQGTRLTVV.

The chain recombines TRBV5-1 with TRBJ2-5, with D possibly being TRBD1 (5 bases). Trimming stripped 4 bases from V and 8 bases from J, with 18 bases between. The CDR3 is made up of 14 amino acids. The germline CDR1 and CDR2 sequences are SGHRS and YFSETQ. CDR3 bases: TGCGCCAGCAGCATCGACAGTGTTGGGGATACCCAGTACTTC. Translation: CASSIDSVGDTQYF. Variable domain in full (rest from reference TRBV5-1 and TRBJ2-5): KAGVTQTPRYLIKTRGQQVTLSCSPISGHRSVSWYQQTPGQGLQFLFEYFSETQRNKGNFPGRFSGRQFSNSRSEMNVSTLELGDSALYLCASSIDSVGDTQYFGPGTRLLVL.

The CDR3 DNA reads TGTGCCATCAGTGTGCTACTAGCGGGGCCCTCCTACGAGCAGTACTTC. Protein: CAISVLLAGPSYEQYF. The chain joins TRBV10-3 to TRBJ2-7, with 10 bases fitting TRBD2. There are 16 residues in the CDR3. Germline lookup yields CDR1 ENHRY and CDR2 SYGVKD. V was clipped by 4 bases and J by 0 bases; unmatched bases: 6.

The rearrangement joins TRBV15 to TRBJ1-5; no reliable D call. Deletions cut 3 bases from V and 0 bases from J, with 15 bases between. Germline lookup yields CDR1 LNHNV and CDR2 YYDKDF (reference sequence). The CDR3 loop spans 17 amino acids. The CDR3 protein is CATSRGEGWDSNQPQHF. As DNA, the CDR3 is TGTGCCACCAGCAGGGGAGAGGGATGGGATAGCAATCAGCCCCAGCATTTT.

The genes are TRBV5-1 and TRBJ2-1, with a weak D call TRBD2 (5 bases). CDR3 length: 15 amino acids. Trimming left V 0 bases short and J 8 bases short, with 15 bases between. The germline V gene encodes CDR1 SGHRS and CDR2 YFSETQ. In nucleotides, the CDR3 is TGCGCCAGCAGCTTGGACCTAGCTTCTACATATGAGCAGTTCTTC. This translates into CASSLDLASTYEQFF.

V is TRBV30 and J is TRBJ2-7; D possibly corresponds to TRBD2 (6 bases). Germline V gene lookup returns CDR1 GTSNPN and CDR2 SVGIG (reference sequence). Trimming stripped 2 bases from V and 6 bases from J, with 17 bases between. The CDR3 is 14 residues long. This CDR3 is CAWSRGLAQGEQYF. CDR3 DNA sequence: TGTGCCTGGAGTCGGGGGTTGGCTCAGGGCGAGCAGTACTTC.

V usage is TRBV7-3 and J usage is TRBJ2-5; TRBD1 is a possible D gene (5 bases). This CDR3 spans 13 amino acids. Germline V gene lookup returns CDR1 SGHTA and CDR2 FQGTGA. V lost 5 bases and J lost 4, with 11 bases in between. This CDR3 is CASSPLGAETQYF. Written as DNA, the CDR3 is TGTGCCAGCAGCCCCCTTGGGGCAGAGACCCAGTACTTC.

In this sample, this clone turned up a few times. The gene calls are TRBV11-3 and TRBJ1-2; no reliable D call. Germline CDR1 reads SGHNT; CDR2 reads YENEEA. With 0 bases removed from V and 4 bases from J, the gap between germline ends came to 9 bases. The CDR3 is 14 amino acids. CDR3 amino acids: CASSLEGSSYGYTF. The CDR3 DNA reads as TGTGCCAGCAGCTTAGAGGGCAGTTCCTATGGCTACACCTTC.

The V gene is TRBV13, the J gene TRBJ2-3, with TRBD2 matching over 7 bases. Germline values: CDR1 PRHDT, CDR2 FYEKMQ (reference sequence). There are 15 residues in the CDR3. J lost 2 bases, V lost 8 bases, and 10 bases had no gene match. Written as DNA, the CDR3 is TGTGCCAGCGGGAAACTAGCGACTAACACAGATACGCAGTATTTT. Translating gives CASGKLATNTDTQYF.

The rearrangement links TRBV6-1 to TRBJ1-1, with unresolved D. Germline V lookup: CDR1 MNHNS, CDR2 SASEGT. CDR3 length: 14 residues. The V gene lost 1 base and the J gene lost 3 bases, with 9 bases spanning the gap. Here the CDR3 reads CASSEGLRDTEAFF. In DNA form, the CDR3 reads TGTGCCAGCAGTGAAGGACTTCGAGACACTGAAGCTTTCTTT.

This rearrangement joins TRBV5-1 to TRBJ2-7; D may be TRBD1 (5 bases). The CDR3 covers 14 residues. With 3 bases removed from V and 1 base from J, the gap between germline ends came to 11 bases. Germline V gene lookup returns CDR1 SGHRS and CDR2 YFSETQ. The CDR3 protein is CASSSQGHSYEQYF. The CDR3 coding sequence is TGCGCCAGCAGCTCCCAGGGCCATTCCTACGAGCAGTACTTC.